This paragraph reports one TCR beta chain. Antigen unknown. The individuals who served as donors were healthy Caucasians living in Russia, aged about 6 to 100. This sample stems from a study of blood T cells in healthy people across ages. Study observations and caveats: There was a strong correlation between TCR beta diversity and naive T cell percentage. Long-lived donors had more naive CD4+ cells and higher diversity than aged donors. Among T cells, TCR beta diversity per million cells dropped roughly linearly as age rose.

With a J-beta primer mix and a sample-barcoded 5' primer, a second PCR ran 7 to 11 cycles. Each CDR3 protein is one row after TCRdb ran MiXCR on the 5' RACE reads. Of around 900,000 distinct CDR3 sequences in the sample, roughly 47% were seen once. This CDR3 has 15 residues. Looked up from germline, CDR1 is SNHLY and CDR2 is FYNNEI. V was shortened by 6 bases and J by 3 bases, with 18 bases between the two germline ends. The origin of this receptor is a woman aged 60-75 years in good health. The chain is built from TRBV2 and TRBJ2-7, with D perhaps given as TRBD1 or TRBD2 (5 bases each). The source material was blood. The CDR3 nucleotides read TGTGCCAGCAGGGTCAGGGACGCGGTGAACTACGAGCAGTACTTC. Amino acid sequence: CASRVRDAVNYEQYF.